This entry lists 29 T cell receptor beta chains sequenced from one sample in a study of blood T cells in healthy people across ages. Then a second PCR, running roughly 7 to 12 cycles, was carried out with a sample-barcoded 5' primer and a J-beta primer mix. Each CDR3 protein is one row after TCRdb ran MiXCR on the 5' RACE reads. This sample has about 800,000 distinct CDR3 sequences; 58% occur once, and the top ten carry around 20%. The sequencing sample was made of blood. All receptors derive from a man aged 30 to 45 in good health.

This chain connects TRBV6-2 or TRBV6-3 to TRBJ2-1; TRBD2 matches 9 bases. The V gene end was trimmed by 8 bases and the J gene end by 13 bases; junction bases not matched to a gene: 6. The V gene's germline CDR1 is MNHEY and CDR2 SVGEGT. CDR3 length: 11 amino acids. CDR3 amino acids: CASSHGTSQFF. DNA for the CDR3: TGTGCCAGCTCCCATGGGACTAGCCAGTTCTTC.

The genes are TRBV29-1 and TRBJ2-3; no definite D call. V lost 3 bases and J lost 3, with 7 bases in between. This CDR3 spans 12 amino acids. CDR1 and CDR2 (germline): SQVTM, ANQGSEA. For the CDR3, the DNA is TGCAGCGTTGAGTGGGTTACAGATACGCAGTATTTT. As protein: CSVEWVTDTQYF.

This clonotype came up once. This chain links TRBV9 with TRBJ2-1, with 7 bases identical to TRBD2. The CDR3 has 19 amino acids. The germline V gene has CDR1 SGDLS and CDR2 YYNGEE. V was pared by 3 bases and J by 5 bases, with 20 bases of the junction left unmatched. The CDR3 here is CASSGTPLLTAGLDNEQFF. CDR3 DNA sequence: TGTGCCAGCAGCGGAACACCCCTCCTGACAGCGGGACTTGACAATGAGCAGTTCTTC.

This clonotype has more than one count but fewer than ten. This chain links TRBV11-2 with TRBJ2-4, with a weak D call TRBD2 (5 bases). The germline V gene has CDR1 SGHAT and CDR2 FQNNGV. V lost 4 bases and J 13 bases, leaving 11 bases between the germline ends. The CDR3 covers 11 residues. The CDR3 region is CASSSSGRQYF. CDR3 DNA sequence: TGTGCCAGCAGCTCTTCGGGAAGACAGTACTTC.

This clonotype was counted a few times. The chain employs TRBV28 and TRBJ2-6, with 10 bases that match TRBD1. From germline, CDR1 is MDHEN and CDR2 SYDVKM. J lost 3 bases, V lost 0 bases, and 5 bases had no gene match. CDR3 size: 18 residues. In nucleotides, the CDR3 is TGTGCCAGCAGTTTATGGGGGACAGGGGAGTATGGGGCCAACGTCCTGACTTTC. Protein: CASSLWGTGEYGANVLTF.

This chain connects TRBV12-3 or TRBV12-4 to TRBJ1-1, with 8 bases lining up with TRBD1. Trimming removed 9 bases from V and 3 bases from J; junction bases left unmatched: 12. CDR3 length: 15 residues. This CDR3 reads CASISTGQGDTEAFF. The CDR3, as DNA: TGTGCCAGTATAAGTACCGGACAGGGAGACACTGAAGCTTTCTTT.

V gene TRBV20-1 combines with J gene TRBJ2-1; D not resolved. Germline V gene sequence: CDR1 DFQATT, CDR2 SNEGSKA (reference sequence). The CDR3 runs 12 residues. Trimming shortened V by 3 bases and J by 1 base, and 4 bases separated the two germline ends. CDR3 nucleotide sequence: TGCAGTGCTAGTAATTCCTACAATGAGCAGTTCTTC. It encodes CSASNSYNEQFF.

This chain joins TRBV14 and TRBJ2-3; the D is unclear. The germline V gene encodes CDR1 SGHDN and CDR2 FVKESK. This CDR3 region has 16 residues. Trimming took 1 base from V and 6 from J, leaving 17 bases between them. The CDR3 reads CASSQAQNAVMDTQYF. For the CDR3, the DNA is TGTGCCAGCAGCCAAGCCCAAAACGCGGTGATGGATACGCAGTATTTT.

The rearrangement uses TRBV9 and TRBJ2-1; D assignment may be TRBD1 or TRBD2 (5 bases each). V shed 0 bases and J shed 11 bases, with 9 bases lying between them. This CDR3 region has 12 residues. Germline assignment: CDR1 SGDLS and CDR2 YYNGEE. Here the CDR3 reads CASSVARGQQFF. CDR3 coding DNA: TGTGCCAGCAGCGTAGCGAGGGGACAGCAGTTCTTC.

The V call is TRBV10-3, the J call TRBJ1-6; possibly TRBD1 for D (5 bases). V lost 4 bases, J lost 8 bases, and 15 bases lay in between. This CDR3 contains 15 residues. Germline CDR1 reads ENHRY; CDR2 reads SYGVKD. The CDR3 nucleotides are TGTGCCATCAGTGCCCGGGACGGTGGGGATTCACCCCTCCACTTT. It yields the protein CAISARDGGDSPLHF.

CDR3 DNA: TGTGCCAGCAGTTTATCAACTAGCGGACACAATGAGCAGTTCTTC. It specifies CASSLSTSGHNEQFF. The V gene is TRBV27, the J gene TRBJ2-1, with TRBD2 identical over 8 bases. Germline CDR1 is MNHEY and CDR2 is SMNVEV (reference sequence). Losses at the gene ends were 0 bases for V and 5 bases for J; bases not matched to a gene: 3. The CDR3 runs to 15 residues.

This clonotype was picked up a small number of times. The V and J genes are TRBV10-3 and TRBJ2-3, with 11 nucleotides matching TRBD1. Unmatched junction bases numbered 6, after V lost 10 bases and J lost 6 bases. Germline CDR1 is ENHRY and CDR2 is SYGVKD. This CDR3 has 13 amino acids. The CDR3 spells CATGQGAGDTQYF. The CDR3 coding sequence is TGTGCCACTGGACAGGGGGCCGGCGATACGCAGTATTTT.

This chain links TRBV12-3 or TRBV12-4 with TRBJ2-6; D may match TRBD1 or TRBD2 (5 bases each). V lost 5 bases to trimming and J lost 0 bases, with 17 bases between them. This CDR3 has 18 residues. This chain's CDR3 is CASSPGTRRDSGANVLTF. The CDR3 DNA follows: TGTGCCAGCAGTCCCGGGACCAGAAGGGACTCTGGGGCCAACGTCCTGACTTTC.

This clonotype was observed once. The chain links TRBV18 to TRBJ1-5; D not resolved. Trimming took off 3 bases at V and 4 bases at J, with 16 bases between the two ends. CDR1 KGHSH and CDR2 LQKENI come from the germline V gene. CDR3 size: 16 residues. This chain's CDR3 is CASSPTGSGSNQPQHF. In nucleotides, the CDR3 is TGTGCCAGCTCACCCACTGGTTCGGGGTCTAATCAGCCCCAGCATTTT.

Only a few counts were recorded for this clonotype. This chain connects TRBV5-1 to TRBJ1-2, with D perhaps TRBD1 (6 bases). This CDR3 has 14 amino acids. The V end lost 1 base, the J end lost 7 bases, and 14 bases lay between the germline ends. The germline V gene has CDR1 SGHRS and CDR2 YFSETQ. The CDR3 protein is CASSLNRDSSGYTF. The CDR3 coding sequence is TGCGCCAGCAGCTTGAACAGGGACTCCTCTGGCTACACCTTC. Using reference TRBV5-1 and TRBJ1-2 for the parts outside the CDR3, the full variable domain is KAGVTQTPRYLIKTRGQQVTLSCSPISGHRSVSWYQQTPGQGLQFLFEYFSETQRNKGNFPGRFSGRQFSNSRSEMNVSTLELGDSALYLCASSLNRDSSGYTFGSGTRLTVV.

The chain is built from TRBV11-2 and TRBJ2-3; TRBD2 agrees at 8 bases. V shed 4 bases, J shed 6 bases, and the junction held 15 bases outside the gene matches. Germline CDR1 is SGHAT and CDR2 is FQNNGV. The CDR3 extends over 17 amino acids. The CDR3 coding sequence is TGTGCCAGCAGCTCCGGGCTCACGGGAGGGCCGTGGGATACGCAGTATTTT. The encoded protein is CASSSGLTGGPWDTQYF.

The J gene is TRBJ2-3, the V gene TRBV4-3; D is uncertain. Germline values: CDR1 LGHNA, CDR2 YSLEER. This CDR3 has 12 residues. Trimming left V 0 bases short and J 9 bases short, with 7 bases between. For the CDR3, the DNA is TGCGCCAGCAGCCAAGATATGGGGACGCAGTATTTT. Its protein product is CASSQDMGTQYF.

The chain carries TRBV28 and TRBJ2-1, with 8 bases identical to TRBD1. The V and J ends lost 3 bases and 5 bases, in that order; junction bases with no gene match: 6. The V gene's germline CDR1 is MDHEN and CDR2 SYDVKM. This CDR3 region has 15 residues. CDR3 sequence: CASSFPGTGDNEQFF. The CDR3 DNA reads TGTGCCAGCAGTTTTCCCGGGACAGGTGACAATGAGCAGTTCTTC.

V gene TRBV4-3 combines with J gene TRBJ2-4; D gene ambiguous. This CDR3 contains 14 residues. Germline CDR1 and CDR2: LGHNA and YSLEER. Trimming pared 0 bases from V and 13 bases from J, leaving 16 bases between. This chain's CDR3 is CASSQDLAAREQYF. CDR3 nucleotides: TGCGCCAGCAGCCAAGATTTAGCCGCTCGAGAGCAGTACTTC.

The CDR3 DNA follows: TGTGCCAGCAGCCGTGGACAGGGCGTTATTGAAGCTTTCTTT. It codes for CASSRGQGVIEAFF. This chain links TRBV14 with TRBJ1-1; 8 bases fit TRBD1. CDR3 length: 14 residues. Unmatched junction bases numbered 8, after V lost 4 bases and J lost 7 bases. CDR1 is SGHDN, CDR2 FVKESK, per germline.

This clonotype was observed a few times. This chain uses TRBV7-2 with TRBJ2-7; TRBD1 might be the D (6 bases). TRBJ2-5 explains the end of the DNA better; the J call may be wrong. Germline CDR1 and CDR2: SGHTA and FQGNSA. The CDR3 is 15 residues long. CDR3 nucleotide sequence: TGTGCCAGCAGTCCGACAGGTCTCATTAAAGAGACCCAGTACTTC. Translating it yields CASSPTGLIKETQYF.

The chain employs TRBV28 and TRBJ2-7; D is possibly TRBD1 or TRBD2 (6 bases each). The V gene lost 6 bases and the J gene lost 4 bases, with 16 bases spanning the gap. CDR1 MDHEN and CDR2 SYDVKM come from the germline V gene. The CDR3 covers 14 residues. Here the CDR3 DNA reads TGTGCCAGCAGACCCGCCCAGGGGAGGTACGAGCAGTACTTC. Translation: CASRPAQGRYEQYF.

This clonotype has more than one count but fewer than ten. This chain joins TRBV7-2 and TRBJ2-7; D may be TRBD1 (7 bases). Germline V gene sequence: CDR1 SGHTA, CDR2 FQGNSA. V gave up 5 bases and J gave up 2 bases, with 16 bases separating them. This CDR3 comprises 15 residues. In DNA, the CDR3 is TGTGCCAGCAGCCCAGGGGGGACAGTTACCTACGAGCAGTACTTC. Its protein product is CASSPGGTVTYEQYF.

This clonotype was detected only a few times. J is TRBJ2-1 and V is TRBV7-2, with 10 bases lining up with TRBD2. The CDR3 spans 18 residues. Germline CDR1 is SGHTA and CDR2 is FQGNSA. With V trimmed by 2 bases and J by 0 bases, 7 bases remained unmatched. The chain's CDR3 is CASSLRLAGLSSYNEQFF. In DNA form, the CDR3 reads TGTGCCAGCAGCTTACGACTAGCGGGCCTAAGCTCCTACAATGAGCAGTTCTTC.

The genes are TRBV5-1 and TRBJ1-2; 11 nucleotides align to TRBD1. Looked up from germline, CDR1 is SGHRS and CDR2 is YFSETQ. With V trimmed by 1 base and J by 8 bases, 7 bases remained unmatched. This CDR3 spans 15 amino acids. In DNA form, the CDR3 reads TGCGCCAGCAGCTTGAAGGGACAGGGGGTATGCGGCTACACCTTC. Translated: CASSLKGQGVCGYTF.

This clonotype was found a few times. The chain recombines TRBV27 with TRBJ2-7; D unclear. This CDR3 has 14 amino acids. Germline V gene lookup returns CDR1 MNHEY and CDR2 SMNVEV (reference sequence). Trimming shortened V by 3 bases and J by 2 bases, and 11 bases separated the two germline ends. The DNA of the CDR3 is TGTGCCAGCAGTTTCAGAAGAAGAGCCTACGAGCAGTACTTC. Translated: CASSFRRRAYEQYF.

This chain uses TRBV28 with TRBJ2-7; D call uncertain. V was clipped by 7 bases and J by 1 base, with 11 bases between them. The CDR3 length is 13 residues. Germline loops: CDR1 MDHEN, CDR2 SYDVKM. The CDR3 loop is CASKGPGSYEQYF. In nucleotides, the CDR3 is TGTGCCAGCAAAGGTCCGGGTTCCTACGAGCAGTACTTC. Filled out from reference TRBV28 and TRBJ2-7, the complete variable domain reads DVKVTQSSRYLVKRTGEKVFLECVQDMDHENMFWYRQDPGLGLRLIYFSYDVKMKEKGDIPEGYSVSREKKERFSLILESASTNQTSMYLCASKGPGSYEQYFGPGTRLTVT.

This clonotype was seen a handful of times. The chain recombines TRBV28 with TRBJ1-2, with 7 bases aligning to TRBD1. CDR1 and CDR2 from the germline V gene are MDHEN and SYDVKM. The CDR3 is 13 amino acids. J lost 6 bases, V lost 5 bases, and 6 bases had no gene match. The CDR3 nucleotides read TGTGCCAGCAGTCTAGACAGGGTTGATGGCTACACCTTC. It is translated as CASSLDRVDGYTF.

This chain's CDR3 is CSVCRDRGLGEQFF. CDR3 DNA: TGCAGCGTGTGTAGGGACAGGGGGCTCGGTGAGCAGTTCTTC. The rearrangement links TRBV29-1 to TRBJ2-1, with TRBD1 matching over 12 bases. After removal of 6 bases from V and 9 bases from J, the junction contained 9 bases not matched to a gene. Germline-derived CDR1 and CDR2 are SQVTM and ANQGSEA. The CDR3 is 14 amino acids.